This T cell receptor (beta chain) derives from a study of graft-versus-host responses after intestinal transplantation. Profiling relied on immunoSEQ multiplex PCR, and the TCRdb table lists in-frame clones only, not all of them. This table holds about 93,000 clones, 82% found once. Details on this clone: The antigen is not known.

V was shortened by 0 bases and J by 6 bases, with 9 bases between the two germline ends. Germline assignment: CDR1 SGHAT and CDR2 FQDESV (reference sequence). The CDR3 spans 13 residues. The specimen was unstimulated CD4+ T cells sorted from spleen or lymph node cells, collected before intestinal transplant. This receptor was obtained from a human donor who received an intestinal transplant. The rearrangement uses TRBV11-1 and TRBJ2-7; D ambiguous. The CDR3 is CASSLAYSSEQYF. Here the CDR3 DNA reads TGTGCCAGCAGCTTAGCCTATAGTAGCGAGCAGTACTTC. The entire variable domain, with the rest obtained from reference TRBV11-1 and TRBJ2-7, is as follows: EAEVAQSPRYKITEKSQAVAFWCDPISGHATLYWYRQILGQGPELLVQFQDESVVDDSQLPKDRFSAERLKGVDSTLKIQPAELGDSAMYLCASSLAYSSEQYFGPGTRLTVT.